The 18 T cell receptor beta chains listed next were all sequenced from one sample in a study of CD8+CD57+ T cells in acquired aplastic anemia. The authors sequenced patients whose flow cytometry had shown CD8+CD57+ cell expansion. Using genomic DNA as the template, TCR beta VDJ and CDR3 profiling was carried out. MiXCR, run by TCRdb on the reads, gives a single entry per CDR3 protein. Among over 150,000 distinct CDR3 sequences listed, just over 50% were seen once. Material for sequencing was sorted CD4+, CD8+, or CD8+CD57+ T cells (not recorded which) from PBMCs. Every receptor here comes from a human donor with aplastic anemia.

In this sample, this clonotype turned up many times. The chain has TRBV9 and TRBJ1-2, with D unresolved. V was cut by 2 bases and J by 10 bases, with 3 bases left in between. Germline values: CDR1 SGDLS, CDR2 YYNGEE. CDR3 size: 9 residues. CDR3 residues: CASSVPYTF. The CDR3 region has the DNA TGTGCCAGCAGCGTCCCCTACACCTTC. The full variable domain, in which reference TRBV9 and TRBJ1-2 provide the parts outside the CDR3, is DSGVTQTPKHLITATGQRVTLRCSPRSGDLSVYWYQQSLDQGLQFLIQYYNGEERAKGNILERFSAQQFPDLHSELNLSSLELGDSALYFCASSVPYTFGSGTRLTVV.

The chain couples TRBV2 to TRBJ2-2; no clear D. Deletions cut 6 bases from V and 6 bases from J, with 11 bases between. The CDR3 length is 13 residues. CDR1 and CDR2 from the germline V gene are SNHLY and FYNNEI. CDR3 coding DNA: TGTGCCAGCAGCGCCGAACGCGCCGGGGAGCTGTTTTTT. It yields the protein CASSAERAGELFF.

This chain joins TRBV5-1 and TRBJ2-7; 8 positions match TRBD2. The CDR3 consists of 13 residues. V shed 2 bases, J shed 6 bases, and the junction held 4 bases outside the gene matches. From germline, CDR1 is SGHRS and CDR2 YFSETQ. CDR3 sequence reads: CASSFREGIEQYF. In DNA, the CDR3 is TGCGCCAGCAGCTTCCGGGAGGGGATCGAGCAGTACTTC.

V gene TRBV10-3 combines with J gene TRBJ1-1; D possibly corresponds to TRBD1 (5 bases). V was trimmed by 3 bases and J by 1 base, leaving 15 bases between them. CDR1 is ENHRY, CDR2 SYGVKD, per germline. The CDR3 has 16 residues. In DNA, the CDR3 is TGTGCCATCAGTGATGGCGGCAGGGCAGGGAACACTGAAGCTTTCTTT. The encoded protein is CAISDGGRAGNTEAFF.

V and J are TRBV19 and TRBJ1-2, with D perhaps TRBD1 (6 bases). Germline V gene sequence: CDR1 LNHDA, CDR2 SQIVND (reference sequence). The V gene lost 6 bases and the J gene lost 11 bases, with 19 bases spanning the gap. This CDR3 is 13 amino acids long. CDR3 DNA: TGTGCCAGTAGCCCAACAGGGTACGAAGGATACACCTTC. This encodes CASSPTGYEGYTF.

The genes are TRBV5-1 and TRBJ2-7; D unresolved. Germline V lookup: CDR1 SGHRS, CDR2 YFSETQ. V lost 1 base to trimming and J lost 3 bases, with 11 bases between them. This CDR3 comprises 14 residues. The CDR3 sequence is CASSLSGTLYEQYF. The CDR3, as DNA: TGCGCCAGCAGCTTGTCAGGAACCCTCTACGAGCAGTACTTC. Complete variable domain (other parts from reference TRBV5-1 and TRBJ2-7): KAGVTQTPRYLIKTRGQQVTLSCSPISGHRSVSWYQQTPGQGLQFLFEYFSETQRNKGNFPGRFSGRQFSNSRSEMNVSTLELGDSALYLCASSLSGTLYEQYFGPGTRLTVT.

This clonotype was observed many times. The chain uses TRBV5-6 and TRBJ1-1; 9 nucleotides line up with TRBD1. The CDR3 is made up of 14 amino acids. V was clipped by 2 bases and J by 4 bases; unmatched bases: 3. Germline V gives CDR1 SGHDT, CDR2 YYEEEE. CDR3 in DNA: TGTGCCAGCAGCTTTGGGACAGGGAGCACTGAAGCTTTCTTT. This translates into CASSFGTGSTEAFF.

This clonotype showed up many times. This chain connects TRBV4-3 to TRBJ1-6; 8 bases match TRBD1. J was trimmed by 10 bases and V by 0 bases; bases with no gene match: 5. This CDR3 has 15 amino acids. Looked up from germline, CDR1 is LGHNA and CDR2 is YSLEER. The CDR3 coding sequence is TGCGCCAGCAGCCAAGAAGGACAGGGTGGATCACCCCTCCACTTT. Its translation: CASSQEGQGGSPLHF.

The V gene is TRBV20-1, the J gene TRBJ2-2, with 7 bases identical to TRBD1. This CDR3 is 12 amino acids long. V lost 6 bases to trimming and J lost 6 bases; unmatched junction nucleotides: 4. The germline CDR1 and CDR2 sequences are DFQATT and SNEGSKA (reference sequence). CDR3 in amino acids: CSATTGSGELFF. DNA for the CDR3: TGCAGTGCCACGACAGGGTCCGGGGAGCTGTTTTTT.

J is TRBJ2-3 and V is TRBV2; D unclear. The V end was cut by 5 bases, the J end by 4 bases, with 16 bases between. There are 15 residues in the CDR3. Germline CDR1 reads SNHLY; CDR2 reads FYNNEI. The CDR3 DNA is TGTGCCAGCAGTCAAAGAGGACGGTCGTCAGATACGCAGTATTTT. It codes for CASSQRGRSSDTQYF.

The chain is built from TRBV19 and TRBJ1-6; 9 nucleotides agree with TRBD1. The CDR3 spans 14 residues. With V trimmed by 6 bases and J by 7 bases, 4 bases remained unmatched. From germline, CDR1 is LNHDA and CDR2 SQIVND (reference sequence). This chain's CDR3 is CASRTGGSNSPLHF. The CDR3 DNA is TGTGCCAGTAGGACAGGGGGATCGAATTCACCCCTCCACTTT.

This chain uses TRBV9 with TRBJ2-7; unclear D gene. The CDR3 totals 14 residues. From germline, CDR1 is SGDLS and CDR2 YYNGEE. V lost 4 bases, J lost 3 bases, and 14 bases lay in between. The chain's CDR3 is CASSPISTGYEQYF. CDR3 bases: TGTGCCAGCAGCCCGATTTCAACGGGCTACGAGCAGTACTTC.

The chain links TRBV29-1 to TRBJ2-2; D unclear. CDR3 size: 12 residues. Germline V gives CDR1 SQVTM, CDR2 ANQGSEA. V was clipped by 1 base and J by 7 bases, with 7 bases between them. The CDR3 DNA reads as TGCAGCGTTGAAGCTAGGGTCGGGGAGCTGTTTTTT. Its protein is CSVEARVGELFF.

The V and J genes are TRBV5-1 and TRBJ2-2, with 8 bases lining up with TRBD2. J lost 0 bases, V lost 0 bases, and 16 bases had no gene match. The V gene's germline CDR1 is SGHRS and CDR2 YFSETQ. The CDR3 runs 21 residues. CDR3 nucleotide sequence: TGCGCCAGCAGCTTGGGACCCGCCGGGACTAGGGGAGGAGCGAACACCGGGGAGCTGTTTTTT. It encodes CASSLGPAGTRGGANTGELFF.

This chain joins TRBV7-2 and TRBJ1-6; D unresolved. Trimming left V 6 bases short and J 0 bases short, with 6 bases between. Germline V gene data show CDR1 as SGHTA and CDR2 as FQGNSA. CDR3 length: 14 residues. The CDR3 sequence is CASRPSSYNSPLHF. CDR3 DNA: TGTGCCAGCAGGCCGAGCTCCTATAATTCACCCCTCCACTTT.

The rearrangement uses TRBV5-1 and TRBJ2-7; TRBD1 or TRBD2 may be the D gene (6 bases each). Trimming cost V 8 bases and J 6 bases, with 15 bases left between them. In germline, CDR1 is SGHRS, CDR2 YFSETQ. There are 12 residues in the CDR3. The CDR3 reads CARPGEDREQYF. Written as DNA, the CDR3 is TGCGCCAGGCCAGGGGAGGATCGCGAGCAGTACTTC.

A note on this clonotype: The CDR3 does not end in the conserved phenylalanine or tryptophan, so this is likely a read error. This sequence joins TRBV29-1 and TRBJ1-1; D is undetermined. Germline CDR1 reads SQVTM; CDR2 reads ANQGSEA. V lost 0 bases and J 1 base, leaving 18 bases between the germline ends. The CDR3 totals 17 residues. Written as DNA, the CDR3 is TGCAGCGTTGAAGAAGTGGGTGCGGGGAAGCAGAACACTGAAGCTTTCTCT. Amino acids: CSVEEVGAGKQNTEAFS.

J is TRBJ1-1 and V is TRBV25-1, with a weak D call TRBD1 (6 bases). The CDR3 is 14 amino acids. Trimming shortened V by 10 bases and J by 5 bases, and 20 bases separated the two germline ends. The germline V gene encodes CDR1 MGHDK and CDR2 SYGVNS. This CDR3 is CATTYVEGGTEAFF. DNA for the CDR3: TGTGCCACCACCTACGTCGAGGGGGGTACTGAAGCTTTCTTT.